This TCR beta chain was identified during a study of T cells in Graves' hyperthyroidism and ophthalmopathy. Authors of the study amplified TCR beta CDR3 regions from RNA transcripts. HTBI primers were used for first-round RT-PCR of the TCR CDR3. TCRdb redid the calling of the multiplex PCR reads with MiXCR, one entry per CDR3 protein. This table has roughly 400,000 distinct CDR3 sequences, over 12% appearing once. Trimming took 3 bases from V and 3 from J, leaving 9 bases between them. CDR3 length: 13 residues. This clonotype was found a few times. What it binds is not known. Overall study findings and caveats: A model built on 13 V-J features separated ophthalmopathy from stable hyperthyroidism.

The gene calls are TRBV12-3 or TRBV12-4 and TRBJ2-7, with no clear D. The receptor was derived from a man between 50 and 59 years old with Graves' ophthalmopathy. Sequencing input: blood. The CDR3 nucleotides are TGTGCCAGCAGTTTTATCCGTCACTACGAGCAGTACTTC. Protein: CASSFIRHYEQYF.